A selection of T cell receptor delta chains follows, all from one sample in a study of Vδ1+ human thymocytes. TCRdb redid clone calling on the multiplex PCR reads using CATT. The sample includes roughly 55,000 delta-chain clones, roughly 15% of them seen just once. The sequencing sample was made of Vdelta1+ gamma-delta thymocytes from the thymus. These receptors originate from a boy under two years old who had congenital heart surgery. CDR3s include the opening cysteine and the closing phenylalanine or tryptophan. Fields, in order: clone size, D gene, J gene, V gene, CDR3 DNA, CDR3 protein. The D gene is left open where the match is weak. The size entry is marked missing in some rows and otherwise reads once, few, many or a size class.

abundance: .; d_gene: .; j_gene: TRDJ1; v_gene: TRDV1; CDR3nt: TGTGCTCTTGGGGAACGTGAATACGCGTACACCGATAAACTCATCTTT; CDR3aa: CALGEREYAYTDKLIF
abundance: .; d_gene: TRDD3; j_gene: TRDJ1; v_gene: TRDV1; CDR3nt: TGTGCTCTTGGGGATGTCGAAATCGTGGGGGACAACACCGATAAACTCATCTTT; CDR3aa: CALGDVEIVGDNTDKLIF
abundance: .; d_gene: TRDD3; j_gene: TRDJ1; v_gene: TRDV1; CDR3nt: TGTGCTCTTGGAGACTGGGGGACCTACACCGATAAACTCATCTTT; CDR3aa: CALGDWGTYTDKLIF
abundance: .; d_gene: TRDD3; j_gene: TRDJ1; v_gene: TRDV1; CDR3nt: TGTGCTCTTGGGGAACCCCCCATCCCACTTACTGGGGGATACGACGGCACCGATAAACTCATCTTT; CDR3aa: CALGEPPIPLTGGYDGTDKLIF
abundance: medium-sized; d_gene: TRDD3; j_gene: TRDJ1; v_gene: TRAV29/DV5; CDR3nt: TGTGCAGCAAGCGAAGAGGATACGAGGACCGATAAACTCATCTTT; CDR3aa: CAASEEDTRTDKLIF
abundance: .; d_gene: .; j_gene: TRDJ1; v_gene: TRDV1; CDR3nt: TGTGCTCTTGGGGAACCCCCCGGGGTGCGTACCGAAACCGATAAACTCATCTTT; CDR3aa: CALGEPPGVRTETDKLIF
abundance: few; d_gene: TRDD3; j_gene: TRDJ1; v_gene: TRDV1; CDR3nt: TGTGCTCTTGGGGAACTCGCCCTGCGGGCCGTACTGGGGGTCGAGTACACCGATAAACTCATCTTT; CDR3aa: CALGELALRAVLGVEYTDKLIF
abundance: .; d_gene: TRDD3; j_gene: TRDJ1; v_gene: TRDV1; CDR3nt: TGTGCTCTTGGGAAGTCCCCCTGGGGGATCCCCCCGTACACCGATAAACTCATCTTT; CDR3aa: CALGKSPWGIPPYTDKLIF
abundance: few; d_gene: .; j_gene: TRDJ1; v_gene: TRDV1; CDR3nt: TGTGCTCTTGGGAACCGGGCCTTCCTACGGGATACGCAGCCCGATAAACTCATCTTT; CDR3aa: CALGNRAFLRDTQPDKLIF
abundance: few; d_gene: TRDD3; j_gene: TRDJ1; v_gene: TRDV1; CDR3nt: TGTGCTCTTGGGGAAGGAAGGTCGCCTAAGATGTATCTGGGGGATAATGAAACCGATAAACTCATCTTT; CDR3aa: CALGEGRSPKMYLGDNETDKLIF
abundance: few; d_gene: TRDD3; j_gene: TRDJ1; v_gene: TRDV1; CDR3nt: TGTGCTCTTGGGGAACTAACTTCCTGCTGTACTGGGGGATACACCGATAAACTCATCTTT; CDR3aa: CALGELTSCCTGGYTDKLIF
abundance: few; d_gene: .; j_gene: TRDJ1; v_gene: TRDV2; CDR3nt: TGTGCCTGTGCACCTGACTGTGAGGACACCGATAAACTCATCTTT; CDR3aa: CACAPDCEDTDKLIF
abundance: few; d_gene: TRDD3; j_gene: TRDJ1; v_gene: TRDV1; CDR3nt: TGTGCTCTTGGGGTTCCCCAGGGGGGATACCCTCCGTACACCGATAAACTCATCTTT; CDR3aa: CALGVPQGGYPPYTDKLIF
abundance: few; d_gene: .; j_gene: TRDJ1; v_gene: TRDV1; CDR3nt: TGTGCTCTTGGGGGAGGGGAGGATAAACTCATCTTT; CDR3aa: CALGGGEDKLIF
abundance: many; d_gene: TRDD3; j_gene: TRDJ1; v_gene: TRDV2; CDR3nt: TGTGCCTGTGACACCGCTTCGACCGGACAGGTAGAGAGAGGTACTGGGGATTGGGCCGATAAACTCATCTTT; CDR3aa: CACDTASTGQVERGTGDWADKLIF
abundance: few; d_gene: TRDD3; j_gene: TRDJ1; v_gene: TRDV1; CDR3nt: TGTGCTCTTGGGGAACTTCTCCTACCGGGGATACGCTGGAAACTCATCTTT; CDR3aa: CALGELLLPGIRWKLIF
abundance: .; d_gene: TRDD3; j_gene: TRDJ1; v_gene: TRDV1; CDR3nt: TGTGCTCTTGGGCCCCCTAGTACTGGGGGTCCGTACACCGATAAACTCACCTTT; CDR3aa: CALGPPSTGGPYTDKLTF
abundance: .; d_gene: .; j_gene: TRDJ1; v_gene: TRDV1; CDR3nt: TGTGCTCTTGGGGAACTCCCGGGGTACACCGATAAACTCATCTTT; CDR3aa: CALGELPGYTDKLIF
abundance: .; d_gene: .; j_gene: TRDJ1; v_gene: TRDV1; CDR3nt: TGTGCTCTTGGGGAACTTCAGCTGAGTCGGGGGACTCTCGATAAACTCATCTTT; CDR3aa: CALGELQLSRGTLDKLIF
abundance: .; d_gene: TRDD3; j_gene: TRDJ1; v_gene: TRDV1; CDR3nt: TGTGCTCTTGGGCCAGGTTCCTACCATACTGGGGGATACGGGTACACCGATAAACTCATCTTT; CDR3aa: CALGPGSYHTGGYGYTDKLIF
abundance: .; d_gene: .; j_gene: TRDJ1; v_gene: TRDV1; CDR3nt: TGTGCTCTTGGGGAACGGTCCTACGGGTCACTGGGGGATAAACTCATCTTT; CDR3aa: CALGERSYGSLGDKLIF
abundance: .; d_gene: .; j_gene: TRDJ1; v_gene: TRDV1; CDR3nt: TGTGCTCTTGGGGAACTGGTTCCACCCTACACCGATAAACTCATCTTT; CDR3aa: CALGELVPPYTDKLIF
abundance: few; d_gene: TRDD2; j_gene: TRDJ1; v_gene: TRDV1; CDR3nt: TGTGCTCTTGGGGAATTCACGCCTTCCTACTCCATCGCCGATAAACTCATCTTT; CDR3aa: CALGEFTPSYSIADKLIF
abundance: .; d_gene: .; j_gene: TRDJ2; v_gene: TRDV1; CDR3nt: TGTGCTCTTGGGGAGGCCATATCCTACTTGGGGAAGACAGCACAACTCTTCTTT; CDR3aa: CALGEAISYLGKTAQLFF
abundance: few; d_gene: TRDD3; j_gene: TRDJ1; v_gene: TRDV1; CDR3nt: TGTGCTCTTGGGGAACGAGAGCCAGGGACAACTGGGGGATACGCGAGGGCCGATAAACTCATCTTT; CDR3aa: CALGEREPGTTGGYARADKLIF
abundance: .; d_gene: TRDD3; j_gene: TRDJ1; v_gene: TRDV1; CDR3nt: TGTGCTCTTGGGGACCACTTCCCAAACCTACTGGGGGATAAGGATGGCGATAAACTCATCTTT; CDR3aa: CALGDHFPNLLGDKDGDKLIF
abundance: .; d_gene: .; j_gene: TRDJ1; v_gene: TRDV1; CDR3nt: TGTGCTCTTTCACCAAGGTACACCGATAAACTCATCTTT; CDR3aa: CALSPRYTDKLIF
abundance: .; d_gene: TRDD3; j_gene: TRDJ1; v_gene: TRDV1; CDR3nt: TGTGCTCTTGGGGAGCCACCCTATCCGCAGCAGGGGATATTTAACACCGATAAACTCATCTTT; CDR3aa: CALGEPPYPQQGIFNTDKLIF